These 20 T cell receptor beta chains were all obtained from the same sample, sequenced in a study of immune heterogeneity within non-small cell lung tumors. Bulk tumor genomic DNA, roughly 590 ng per sample, was used as template. Several far-apart biopsies were taken per primary tumor during surgery. The patients were newly diagnosed with non-small cell lung cancer, had not been treated, and had curative surgery. With 32 V and 13 J primers, multiplex PCR amplified the TCR beta CDR3. One entry per CDR3 protein, called by TCRdb with MiXCR from the multiplex PCR reads. The profile shows over 14,000 distinct CDR3 sequences, around 30% of them singletons. Material: lung tumor tissue. Source of these receptors: a woman aged 50 to 60 with non-small cell lung cancer.

The rearrangement joins TRBV3-1 to TRBJ1-2; TRBD1 aligns across 9 bases. CDR3 size: 16 residues. In germline, CDR1 is LGHDT, CDR2 YNNKEL (reference sequence). Trimming took 1 base from V and 6 from J; bases not matched to a gene: 9. CDR3 sequence reads: CASSQGSWGQGDGYTF. Written as DNA, the CDR3 is TGTGCCAGCAGCCAAGGTAGTTGGGGACAGGGCGATGGCTACACCTTC.

A few counts support this clonotype. This chain connects TRBV5-1 to TRBJ1-1; 7 bases align to TRBD1. This CDR3 has 14 amino acids. Trimming cost V 1 base and J 8 bases; bases outside gene matches: 8. The germline CDR1 and CDR2 sequences are SGHRS and YFSETQ. Written as DNA, the CDR3 is TGCGCCAGCAGCTTGTGGGCAGGGGGGGCCGAAGCTTTCTTT. It codes for CASSLWAGGAEAFF.

There are a few counts of this clonotype. The rearrangement joins TRBV6-5 to TRBJ2-3; the match to TRBD2 covers 11 bases. The CDR3 loop spans 17 amino acids. Trimming cost V 2 bases and J 3 bases; bases outside gene matches: 7. Germline V gene lookup returns CDR1 MNHEY and CDR2 SVGAGI. In DNA form, the CDR3 reads TGTGCCAGCAGTTACCCCGTAGCGGGAGGGCCGACAGATACGCAGTATTTT. This codes for CASSYPVAGGPTDTQYF.

As for this clonotype: A much larger clone differs by one base, so this may be a read error. This chain connects TRBV18 to TRBJ2-5, with D tentatively TRBD1 (7 bases). Germline CDR1 is KGHSH and CDR2 is LQKENI. CDR3 size: 15 residues. V was shortened by 5 bases and J by 0 bases, with 13 bases between the two germline ends. The DNA of the CDR3 is TGTGCCAGCTCAGCAACCAGGGGGGACCAAGAGACCCAGTACTTC. It encodes CASSATRGDQETQYF.

This clonotype is medium-sized by share. The gene calls are TRBV3-1 and TRBJ2-7; the D gene could be TRBD1 or TRBD2 (5 bases each). Germline V lookup: CDR1 LGHDT, CDR2 YNNKEL (reference sequence). V dropped 4 bases and J dropped 0 bases, with 7 bases sitting between them. This CDR3 has 13 amino acids. In DNA form, the CDR3 reads TGTGCCAGCAGCCGGGACCTCTCCTACGAGCAGTACTTC. Translating gives CASSRDLSYEQYF.

This clonotype was seen more than once but under ten times. This chain uses TRBV28 with TRBJ2-1; 7 positions match TRBD2. The trim removed 2 bases at V and 6 bases at J, leaving 7 bases unmatched. The germline V gene encodes CDR1 MDHEN and CDR2 SYDVKM. The CDR3 consists of 15 residues. The CDR3 protein is CASSLRWEGSNEQFF. CDR3 nucleotide sequence: TGTGCCAGCAGTTTAAGATGGGAGGGAAGCAATGAGCAGTTCTTC.

The chain combines TRBV28 with TRBJ1-1; 8 nucleotides line up with TRBD1. V lost 3 bases and J lost 4; bases outside the gene matches: 1. Germline assignment: CDR1 MDHEN and CDR2 SYDVKM. The CDR3 extends over 13 amino acids. The CDR3 protein is CASSFTGGTEAFF. Here the CDR3 DNA reads TGTGCCAGCAGTTTCACAGGGGGCACTGAAGCTTTCTTT.

This clonotype was counted a single time. The chain combines TRBV5-1 with TRBJ2-7; 9 bases align to TRBD1. Trimming at V came to 3 bases and at J to 3 bases, leaving 7 bases not matched to a gene. This CDR3 is built from 15 residues. From germline, CDR1 is SGHRS and CDR2 YFSETQ. The CDR3 nucleotides are TGCGCCAGCAGCTCCGCCGGGACAGGGCACTACGAGCAGTACTTC. This sequence encodes CASSSAGTGHYEQYF.

Details on this clonotype: A single base separates this from a much larger clone, so it may be a read error. The rearrangement links TRBV12-3 or TRBV12-4 to TRBJ2-1, with TRBD1 matching over 7 bases. This CDR3 is 12 amino acids long. Trimming removed 4 bases from V and 10 bases from J; junction bases left unmatched: 4. The CDR3, as DNA: TGTGCCAGCAGTTCTAGCAGGGGGGAGCAGTTCTTC. Translating it yields CASSSSRGEQFF.

This clonotype came up many times. The gene calls are TRBV7-9 and TRBJ1-1; D not resolved. The CDR3 sequence is 14 residues long. Trimming shortened V by 5 bases and J by 10 bases, and 20 bases separated the two germline ends. CDR1 and CDR2 (germline): SEHNR, FQNEAQ (reference sequence). The CDR3 DNA sequence: TGTGCCAGCAGCGCCACGCTAGCGGGCCGAGGAGCTTTCTTT. This codes for CASSATLAGRGAFF.

The sample holds many counts of this clonotype. The chain carries TRBV12-3 or TRBV12-4 and TRBJ2-1; 7 bases fit TRBD1. Germline trimming cut 3 bases from V and 7 bases from J; bases unmatched to any gene: 3. The CDR3 has 13 residues. The CDR3 DNA reads TGTGCCAGCAGTTTTCCAGGGGGAAATGAGCAGTTCTTC. Protein: CASSFPGGNEQFF.

The DNA of the CDR3 is TGTGCCAGCAGCTTGGTGGGGGTCTATGGCTACACCTTC. This codes for CASSLVGVYGYTF. The chain links TRBV5-8 to TRBJ1-2, with D tentatively TRBD1 (5 bases). This CDR3 has 13 amino acids. Between the trimmed V and J ends, which lost 0 bases and 4 bases, there was a span of 7 bases. Germline loops: CDR1 SGHTS, CDR2 YDEGEE.

This clonotype was counted only a few times. The V gene is TRBV4-1, the J gene TRBJ2-7; 7 bases match TRBD1. The CDR3 has 16 residues. With V trimmed by 3 bases and J by 4 bases, 12 bases remained unmatched. CDR1 MGHRA and CDR2 YSYEKL come from the germline V gene. CDR3 bases: TGCGCCAGCAGCCACCTGGGGACAGCCGTTTCGTACGAGCAGTACTTC. This gives the protein CASSHLGTAVSYEQYF.

This clonotype appeared a few times. This may stem from a read error, because a much larger clone lies one nucleotide away. CDR3 region: CDWSVQGNQPQHF. The CDR3, as DNA: TGTGACTGGAGTGTACAGGGTAATCAGCCCCAGCATTTT. J is TRBJ1-5 and V is TRBV30, with D perhaps TRBD1 (6 bases). Germline CDR1 GTSNPN, CDR2 SVGIG (reference sequence). The length of the CDR3 is 13 residues.

The chain couples TRBV18 to TRBJ2-3; no clear D gene. Per germline, CDR1 KGHSH and CDR2 LQKENI. The CDR3 runs 16 residues. The germline V and J ends were trimmed by 0 bases and 3 bases, with 13 bases remaining between them. CDR3 bases: TGTGCCAGCTCACCACCGGCGGAATTCAGAACAGATACGCAGTATTTT. Protein: CASSPPAEFRTDTQYF. Using reference TRBV18 and TRBJ2-3 for the parts outside the CDR3, the full variable domain is NAGVMQNPRHLVRRRGQEARLRCSPMKGHSHVYWYRQLPEEGLKFMVYLQKENIIDESGMPKERFSAEFPKEGPSILRIQQVVRGDSAAYFCASSPPAEFRTDTQYFGPGTRLTVL.

This clonotype was counted ten times or more. The chain carries TRBV6-1 and TRBJ2-5, with 10 bases fitting TRBD2. Germline lookup yields CDR1 MNHNS and CDR2 SASEGT. The CDR3 runs to 14 residues. CDR3 loop: CAQGSGRVPETQYF. CDR3 bases: TGTGCGCAAGGGAGCGGGAGGGTCCCAGAGACCCAGTACTTC.

This clonotype was counted ten times or more. The chain carries TRBV6-1 and TRBJ1-5; D unclear. Trimming removed 7 bases from V and 4 bases from J, with 14 bases in between. Germline-derived CDR1 and CDR2 are MNHNS and SASEGT. This CDR3 has 14 amino acids. Here the CDR3 reads CASTDSGGNQPQHF. CDR3 bases: TGTGCCAGCACTGATAGCGGCGGAAATCAGCCCCAGCATTTT.

This clonotype is judged medium-sized. This chain links TRBV19 with TRBJ2-1; 7 bases are shared with TRBD1. CDR1 is LNHDA, CDR2 SQIVND, per germline (reference sequence). The CDR3 spans 16 residues. The junction had 7 bases not matched to a gene; V was cut back by 1 base and J by 4 bases. The CDR3: CASSIVRTGAYNEQFF. The CDR3 DNA follows: TGTGCCAGTAGTATAGTAAGGACAGGAGCGTACAATGAGCAGTTCTTC. Full variable domain (rest looked up from reference TRBV19 and TRBJ2-1): DGGITQSPKYLFRKEGQNVTLSCEQNLNHDAMYWYRQDPGQGLRLIYYSQIVNDFQKGDIAEGYSVSREKKESFPLTVTSAQKNPTAFYLCASSIVRTGAYNEQFFGPGTRLTVL.

Concerning this clonotype itself: Just one base apart from a much larger clone, this may be a read error. The chain joins TRBV6-1 to TRBJ1-5; 7 bases agree with TRBD1. Per germline, CDR1 MNHNS and CDR2 SASEGT. There are 12 residues in the CDR3. The CDR3 DNA follows: TGTGCTTGTTCCCAGGGGGGCCAGCCCCAGCATTTT. This encodes CACSQGGQPQHF.

Sample share makes this clonotype medium-sized. CDR3 sequence reads: CAWSVFLAASTDTQYF. Written as DNA, the CDR3 is TGTGCCTGGAGTGTATTCCTAGCGGCTAGCACAGATACGCAGTATTTT. This sequence joins TRBV30 and TRBJ2-3; 7 bases agree with TRBD2. The CDR3 extends over 16 amino acids. The ends lost 0 bases at V and 0 bases at J; junction bases unmatched: 6. Germline loops: CDR1 GTSNPN, CDR2 SVGIG (reference sequence).